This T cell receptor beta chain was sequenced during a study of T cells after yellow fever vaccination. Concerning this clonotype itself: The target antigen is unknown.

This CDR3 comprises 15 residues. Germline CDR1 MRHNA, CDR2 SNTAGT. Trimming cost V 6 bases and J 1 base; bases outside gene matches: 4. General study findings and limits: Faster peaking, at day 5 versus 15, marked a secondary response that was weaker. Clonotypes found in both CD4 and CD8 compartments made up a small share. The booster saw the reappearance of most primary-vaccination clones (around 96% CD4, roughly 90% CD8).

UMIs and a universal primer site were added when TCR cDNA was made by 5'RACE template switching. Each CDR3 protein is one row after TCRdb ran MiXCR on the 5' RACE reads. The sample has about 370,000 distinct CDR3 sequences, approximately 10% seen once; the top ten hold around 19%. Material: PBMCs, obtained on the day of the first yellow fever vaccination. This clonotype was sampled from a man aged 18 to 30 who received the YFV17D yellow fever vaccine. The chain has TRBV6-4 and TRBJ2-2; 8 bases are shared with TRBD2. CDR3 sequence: CASSELAGNTGELFF. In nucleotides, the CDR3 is TGTGCCAGCAGCGAGCTAGCGGGGAACACCGGGGAGCTGTTTTTT.